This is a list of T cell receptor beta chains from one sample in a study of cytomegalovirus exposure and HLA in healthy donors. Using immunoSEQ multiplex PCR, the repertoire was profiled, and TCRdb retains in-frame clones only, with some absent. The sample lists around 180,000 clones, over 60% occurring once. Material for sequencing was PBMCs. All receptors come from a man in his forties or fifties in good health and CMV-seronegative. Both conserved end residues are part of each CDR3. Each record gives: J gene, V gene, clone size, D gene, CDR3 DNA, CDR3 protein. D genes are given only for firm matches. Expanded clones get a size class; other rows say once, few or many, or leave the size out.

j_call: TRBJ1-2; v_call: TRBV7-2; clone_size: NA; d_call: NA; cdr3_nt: TGTGCCAGCAGCAGACAGGATGTTGGCTACACCTTC; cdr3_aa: CASSRQDVGYTF
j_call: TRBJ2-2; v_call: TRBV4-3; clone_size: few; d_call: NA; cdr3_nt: TGCGCCAGCAGCCAAGTGGTGTACAGGAACACCGGGGAGCTGTTTTTT; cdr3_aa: CASSQVVYRNTGELFF
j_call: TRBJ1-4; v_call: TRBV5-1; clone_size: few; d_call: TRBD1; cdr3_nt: TGCGCCAGCAGTACAGGGGACGTAACTGAAAAACTGTTTTTT; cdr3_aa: CASSTGDVTEKLFF
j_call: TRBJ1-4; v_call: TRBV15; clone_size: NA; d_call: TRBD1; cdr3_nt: TGTGCCACCAGCGGCAGGGGGTCGGGGGAAAAACTGTTTTTT; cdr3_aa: CATSGRGSGEKLFF
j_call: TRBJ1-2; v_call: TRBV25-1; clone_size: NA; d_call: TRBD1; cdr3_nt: TGTGCCAGCAGTGAGTACAGGGGTGGCTACACCTTC; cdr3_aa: CASSEYRGGYTF
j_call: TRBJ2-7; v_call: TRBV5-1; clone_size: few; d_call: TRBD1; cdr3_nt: TGCGCCAGCAGCTTAGGGACAGACTCCTACGAGCAGTACTTC; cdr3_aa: CASSLGTDSYEQYF
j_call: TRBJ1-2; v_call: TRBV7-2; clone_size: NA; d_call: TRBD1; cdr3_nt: TGTGCCAGCAGCCCAAATGACAGGGCTACCTATGGCTACACCTTC; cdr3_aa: CASSPNDRATYGYTF
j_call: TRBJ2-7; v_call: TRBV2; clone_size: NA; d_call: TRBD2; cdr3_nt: TGTGCCAGCGGTTGGGGGACTAGCGGGCCTAGCTCCTACGAGCAGTACTTC; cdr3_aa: CASGWGTSGPSSYEQYF
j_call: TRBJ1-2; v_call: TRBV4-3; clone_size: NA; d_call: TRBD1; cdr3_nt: TGCGCCAGCAGCCGAGACCGGGACAGGTCCTATGGCTACACCTTC; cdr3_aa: CASSRDRDRSYGYTF
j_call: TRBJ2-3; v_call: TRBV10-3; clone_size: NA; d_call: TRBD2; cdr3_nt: TGTGCCATCAGTGGCTCCCCGGGAGGAGGAACAGATACGCAGTATTTT; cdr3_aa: CAISGSPGGGTDTQYF
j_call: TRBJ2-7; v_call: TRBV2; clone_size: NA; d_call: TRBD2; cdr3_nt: TGTGCCAGCAGTGATCCTAGCGGGGGCCCTAGCTCCTACGAGCAGTACTTC; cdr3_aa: CASSDPSGGPSSYEQYF
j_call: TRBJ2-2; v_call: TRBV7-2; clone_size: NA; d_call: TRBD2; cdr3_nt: TGTGCCAGCAGCTTAGATTCCAGCGGGGCGAACACCGGGGAGCTGTTTTTT; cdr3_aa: CASSLDSSGANTGELFF
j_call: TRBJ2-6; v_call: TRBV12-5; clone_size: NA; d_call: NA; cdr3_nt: TGTGCTAGTGGACTCGGGGGTCCCGGGGCCAACGTCCTGACTTTC; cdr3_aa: CASGLGGPGANVLTF
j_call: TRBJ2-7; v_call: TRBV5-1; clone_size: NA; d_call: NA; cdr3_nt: TGCGCCAGCAGCGGGGGGAACACCTACGAGCAGTACTTC; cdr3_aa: CASSGGNTYEQYF
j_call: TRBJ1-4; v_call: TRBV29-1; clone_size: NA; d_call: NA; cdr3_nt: TGCAGCGTCCGCGGTTGGAGTATTAATGAAAAACTGTTTTTT; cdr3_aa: CSVRGWSINEKLFF
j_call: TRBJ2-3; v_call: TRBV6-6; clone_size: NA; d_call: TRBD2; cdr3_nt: TGTGCCAGCAAGGCGGGGGGGACAGCAGATACGCAGTATTTT; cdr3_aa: CASKAGGTADTQYF
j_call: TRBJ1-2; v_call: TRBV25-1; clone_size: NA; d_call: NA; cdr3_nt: TGTGCCAGCAGCCCGACAGGAATTGACTATGGCTACCCCTTC; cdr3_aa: CASSPTGIDYGYPF
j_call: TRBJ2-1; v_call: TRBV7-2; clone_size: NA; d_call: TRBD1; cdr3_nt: TGTGCCAGCAGCTTAGAAGGGACAGCCTACAATGAGCAGTTCTTC; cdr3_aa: CASSLEGTAYNEQFF
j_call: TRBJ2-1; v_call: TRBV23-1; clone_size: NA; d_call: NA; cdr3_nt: TGCGCCAGCAGCCTCCCTTTAACAAGCGGTGAGCAGTTCTTC; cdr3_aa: CASSLPLTSGEQFF
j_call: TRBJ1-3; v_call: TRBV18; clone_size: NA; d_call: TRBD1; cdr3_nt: TGTGCCAGCTCAGTGACAGGGGCCGCCAACTCTGGAAACACCATATATTTT; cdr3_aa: CASSVTGAANSGNTIYF
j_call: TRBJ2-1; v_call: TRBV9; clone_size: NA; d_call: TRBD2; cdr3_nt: TGTGCCAGCAGTAAGCGGGGGCCCGCTGGGAATGAGCAGTTCTTC; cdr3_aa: CASSKRGPAGNEQFF
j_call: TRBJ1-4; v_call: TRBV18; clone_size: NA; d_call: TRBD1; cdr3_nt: TGTGCCAGCTCACCTAATTCCAGGGGGGAAAAACTGTTTTTT; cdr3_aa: CASSPNSRGEKLFF
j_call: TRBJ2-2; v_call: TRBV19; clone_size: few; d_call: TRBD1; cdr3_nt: TGTGCCAGTAGTGTACAGGGGGCCGGGGAGCTGTTTTTT; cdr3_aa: CASSVQGAGELFF
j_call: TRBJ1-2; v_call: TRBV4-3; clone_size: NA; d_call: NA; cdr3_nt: TGCGCCAGCAGCCAAGATGCCAGCGAGGGTTATGGCTACACCTTC; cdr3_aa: CASSQDASEGYGYTF
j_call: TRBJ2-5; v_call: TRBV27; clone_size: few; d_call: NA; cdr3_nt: TGTGCCAGCAGTCCGCGCGGAGAGACCCAGTACTTC; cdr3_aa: CASSPRGETQYF
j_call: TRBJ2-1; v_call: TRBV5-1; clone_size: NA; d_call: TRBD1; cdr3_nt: TGCGCCAGCAGCATAGGACAGGTCTCCTACAATGAGCAGTTCTTC; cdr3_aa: CASSIGQVSYNEQFF
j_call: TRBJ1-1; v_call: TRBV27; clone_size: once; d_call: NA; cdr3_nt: TGTGCCAGCAGTTTTAACCGGGACACTGAAGCTTTCTTT; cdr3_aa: CASSFNRDTEAFF
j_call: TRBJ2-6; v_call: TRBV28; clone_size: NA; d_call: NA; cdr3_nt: TGTGCCAGCAGGGATCGGACAACTGGGGCCAACGTCCTGACTTTC; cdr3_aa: CASRDRTTGANVLTF
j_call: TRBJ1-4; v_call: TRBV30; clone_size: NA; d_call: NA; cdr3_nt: TGTGCCTGGAGTGTAAGGTCCCCCAGAACGGAGCCCATCGGGAAACTGTTTTTT; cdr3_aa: CAWSVRSPRTEPIGKLFF
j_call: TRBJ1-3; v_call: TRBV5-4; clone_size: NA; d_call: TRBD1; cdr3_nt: TGTGCCAGCAGCTTGGGAGGGGGCGCTGGTAACACCATATATTTT; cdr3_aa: CASSLGGGAGNTIYF
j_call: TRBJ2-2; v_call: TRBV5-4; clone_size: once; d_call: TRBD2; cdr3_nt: TGTGCCAGCAGCTTGGTCGCGGGGGGGCCCGGGGAGCTGTTTTTT; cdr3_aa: CASSLVAGGPGELFF
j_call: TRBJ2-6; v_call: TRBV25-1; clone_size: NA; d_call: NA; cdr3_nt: TGTGCCAGCAGCCTGCCCGGCTCTGGGGCCAACGTCCTGACTTTC; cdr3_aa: CASSLPGSGANVLTF
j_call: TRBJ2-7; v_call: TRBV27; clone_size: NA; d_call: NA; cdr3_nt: TGTGCCAGCAGTTCGGGGGTATACTACGAGCAGTACTTC; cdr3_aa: CASSSGVYYEQYF
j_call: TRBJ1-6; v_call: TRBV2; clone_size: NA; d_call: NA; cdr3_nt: TGTGCCAGCACAACGACCGAGGTAGGACCCCTCCACTTT; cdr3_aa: CASTTTEVGPLHF
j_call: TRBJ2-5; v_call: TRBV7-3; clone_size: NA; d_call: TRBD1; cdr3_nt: TGTGCCAGCAGCTTAATTGGCACAGGGGGCGGGGAGACCCAGTACTTC; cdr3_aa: CASSLIGTGGGETQYF
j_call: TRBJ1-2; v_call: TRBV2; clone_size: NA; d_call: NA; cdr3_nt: TGTGCCAGCAGTGAATTCGAAGGCAGGACAAATCCTTATGGCTACACCTTC; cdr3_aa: CASSEFEGRTNPYGYTF
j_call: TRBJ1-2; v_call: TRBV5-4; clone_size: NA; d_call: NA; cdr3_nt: TGTGCCAGCAGCTCTGGGGGGGAGCAGGGCTACACCTTC; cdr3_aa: CASSSGGEQGYTF
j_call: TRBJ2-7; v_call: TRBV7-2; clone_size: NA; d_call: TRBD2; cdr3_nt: TGTGCCAGCAGCCCCACTCTAGCGGGACCCTCCTACGAGCAGTACTTC; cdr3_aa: CASSPTLAGPSYEQYF
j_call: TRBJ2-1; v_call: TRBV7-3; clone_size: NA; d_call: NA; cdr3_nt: TGTGCCAGCAGCTTAACCGGACGAACTGGAGGTGAGCAGTTCTTC; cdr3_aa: CASSLTGRTGGEQFF
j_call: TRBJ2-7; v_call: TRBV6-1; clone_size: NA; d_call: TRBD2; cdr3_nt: TGTGCCAGCAGGGAATCTAGCGGGATAGTCCCCTACGAGCAGTACTTC; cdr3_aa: CASRESSGIVPYEQYF
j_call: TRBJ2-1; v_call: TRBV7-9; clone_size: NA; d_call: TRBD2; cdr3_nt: TGTGCCAGCAGCCGACTAGCGGGAGACCTTCCTGAGCAGTTCTTC; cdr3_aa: CASSRLAGDLPEQFF
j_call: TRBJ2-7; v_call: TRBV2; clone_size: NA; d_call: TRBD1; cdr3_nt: TGTGCCAGCAGACCAAGTCCCGGGACAGGGAAGGGTCGCGAGCAGTACTTC; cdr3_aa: CASRPSPGTGKGREQYF